Listed below are T cell receptor beta chains from one sample, sequenced in a study of T-cell reconstitution after alpha-beta-depleted transplantation in children. Each CDR3 protein is one row after TCRdb ran MiXCR on the PCR reads. The sample contains roughly 490,000 distinct CDR3 sequences, about an eighth of which appear only once. Sequencing used PBMCs, mostly from graft donor cells, obtained 180 days after TCRalphabeta/CD19-depleted stem cell transplant. Receptors originate from a female patient aged 2 to 10 who had a stem cell transplant for aplastic anemia, so the T cells may come from the graft donor. The CDR3 runs from the conserved cysteine through the conserved F or W. Fields, in order: J gene, clone size, D gene, V gene, CDR3 DNA, CDR3 protein. D genes are given only for firm matches. Some rows have no size entry. The others give once, few or many, or a class for an expanded clone.

>TRBJ2-1|few|TRBD1|TRBV4-3
TGCGCCAGCAGCCAAGAAGGGACAGGACCGTATGAGCAGTTCTTC
CASSQEGTGPYEQFF
>TRBJ2-5|NA|NA|TRBV6-5
TGTGCCAGCAGTTACATAGGACTTCTACAAGAGACCCAGTACTTC
CASSYIGLLQETQYF
>TRBJ1-1|few|NA|TRBV9
TGTGCCAGCAGCGCCGGAGGACGGTTTGAAGCTTTCTTT
CASSAGGRFEAFF
>TRBJ2-4|NA|NA|TRBV28
TGTGCCAGCACCCAACCGGGGGCTACAAACATTCAGTACTTC
CASTQPGATNIQYF
>TRBJ1-1|NA|TRBD1|TRBV27
TGTGCCAGCAGAGGGCCCGCAGACAGGGAGGCTGAAGCTTTCTTC
CASRGPADREAEAFF
>TRBJ2-2|many|NA|TRBV5-1
TGCGCCAGCAGCTCGGGACACCAATTGAACACCGGGGAGCTGTTTTTT
CASSSGHQLNTGELFF
>TRBJ2-1|NA|NA|TRBV19
TGTGCCAGTAGTATATGGAATGAGCAGTTCTTC
CASSIWNEQFF
>TRBJ1-5|NA|NA|TRBV7-9
TGTGCCAGCAGCTTAGCGGGCGGGGGCGGCAATCAGCCCCAGCATTTT
CASSLAGGGGNQPQHF
>TRBJ1-2|many|NA|TRBV27
TGTGCCAGCAGTTTATCGAGAGGGAATGGCTACACCTTC
CASSLSRGNGYTF
>TRBJ2-7|NA|NA|TRBV7-9
TGTGCCATGAGCCTACCGGGGGCTGCCTACGAGCAGTACTTC
CAMSLPGAAYEQYF
>TRBJ2-7|few|TRBD2|TRBV20-1
TGCAGTGTCAGCGGGAGGTCAGACGAGCAGTACTTC
CSVSGRSDEQYF
>TRBJ2-7|NA|NA|TRBV29-1
TGCAGCGTTTCAGGGAGGAATTACGAGCAGTACTTC
CSVSGRNYEQYF
>TRBJ2-1|NA|NA|TRBV27
TGTGCCAGCACTGAGCGGGCTTCCTACAATGAGCAGTTCTTC
CASTERASYNEQFF
>TRBJ1-4|few|NA|TRBV25-1
TGTGCCAGCAGTGAATGGGGTGCCTCACGAGGCGTCACTTTT
CASSEWGASRGVTF
>TRBJ2-7|few|NA|TRBV28
TGTGCCAGCACCCTGAGGGGGGCCCGGAGGTACGAGCAGTACTTC
CASTLRGARRYEQYF
>TRBJ2-2|NA|NA|TRBV5-1
TGCGCCAGCGGCTACGCGATCACGAGTCGGGACGGGGAGCTGTTTTTT
CASGYAITSRDGELFF
>TRBJ2-2|many|NA|TRBV6-2/TRBV6-3
TGTGCCAGCAGTTACTCTCCCACCGGGGAGCTGTTTTTT
CASSYSPTGELFF
>TRBJ2-2|NA|NA|TRBV20-1
TGCAGTGCTAGAGACCGAGGACTCCTGCTCACCGGGGAGCTGTTTTTT
CSARDRGLLLTGELFF
>TRBJ1-2|NA|NA|TRBV21-1
TGTGCCAGCAGCCCTCAAGACGGGGGCCGGGGCTACACCTTC
CASSPQDGGRGYTF
>TRBJ2-1|many|NA|TRBV4-1
TGCGCCAGCAGCCAAGATCCGCCTGGCCCCTCAGCTGAGCAGTTCTTC
CASSQDPPGPSAEQFF
>TRBJ1-1|NA|NA|TRBV7-3
TGTGCCAGCAGCCCTGGACGGCAGAACACTGAAGCTTTCTTT
CASSPGRQNTEAFF
>TRBJ2-4|NA|TRBD2|TRBV4-3
TGCGCCAGCAGCCAGACCTGGGGGGGGAGTTATAGCATTCAGTACTTC
CASSQTWGGSYSIQYF
>TRBJ1-2|few|TRBD1|TRBV7-2
TGTGCCAGCGGAGACGACAGGGCCTATGGCTACACCTTC
CASGDDRAYGYTF
>TRBJ1-6|few|NA|TRBV29-1
TGCAGCGTTTGTAGCTCCTATAATTCACCCCTCCACTTT
CSVCSSYNSPLHF
>TRBJ2-7|NA|TRBD2|TRBV29-1
TGCAGCGTTGAAGAACGGGAGCTAGCGGGAGTCCTAGGTCGATACGAGCAGTACTTC
CSVEERELAGVLGRYEQYF
>TRBJ2-3|NA|TRBD1|TRBV12-3/TRBV12-4
TGTGCCAGCAGTCCGGACAGGCGGAGCACAGATACGCAGTATTTT
CASSPDRRSTDTQYF
>TRBJ1-2|NA|NA|TRBV7-2
TGTGCCAGCAGCCCCCCCTACTGGGCGGCCTATGGCTACACCTTC
CASSPPYWAAYGYTF
>TRBJ2-4|NA|NA|TRBV14
TGTGCCAGCAGCCAAGAACGCAACTGGGATCTCGCCAAAAACATTCAGTACTTC
CASSQERNWDLAKNIQYF
>TRBJ2-5|many|NA|TRBV9
TGTGCCAGCAGCGCTACCGGGGCCCAGTACTTC
CASSATGAQYF
>TRBJ2-5|few|NA|TRBV12-3/TRBV12-4
TGTGCCAGCAGTTTTAGCCATAAGGGGCGGAGCGGAGAGACCCAGTACTTC
CASSFSHKGRSGETQYF
>TRBJ2-2|NA|NA|TRBV28
TGTGCCAGCAGTTTTCTAGACAGTCGGGTCCCCGGGGAGCTGTTTTTT
CASSFLDSRVPGELFF
>TRBJ2-3|NA|TRBD2|TRBV9
TGTGCCAGCAGCGTTGGGACTAGCCGAAGCACAGATACGCAGTATTTT
CASSVGTSRSTDTQYF
>TRBJ1-2|NA|TRBD1|TRBV7-2
TGTGCCAGCAGCCGTGGACAGGGGGGAATTTATGGCTACACCTTC
CASSRGQGGIYGYTF
>TRBJ2-5|few|NA|TRBV9
TGTGCCAGCAGCGTAGGCAGGCATCCAGAGACCCAGTACTTC
CASSVGRHPETQYF
>TRBJ2-1|NA|TRBD1|TRBV12-3/TRBV12-4
TGTGCCAGCAGTTTAAGGGGACAGGGTAGAGGTGAGCAGTTCTTC
CASSLRGQGRGEQFF
>TRBJ2-5|few|TRBD2|TRBV7-2
TGTGCCAGCAGCTTAGTTGGGGGGGTTCAAGAGACCCAGTACTTC
CASSLVGGVQETQYF
>TRBJ1-1|many|NA|TRBV29-1
TGCAGCGGAGGGACTTGGAGTGAAGCTTTCTTT
CSGGTWSEAFF
>TRBJ2-5|NA|TRBD2|TRBV20-1
TGCAGTGCTAGTAGGACTAGCGGGAACCAAGAGACCCAGTACTTC
CSASRTSGNQETQYF
>TRBJ1-2|NA|NA|TRBV29-1
TGCAGCGTTGAAGGGTGGGGGAGAAGTGGCTACACCTTC
CSVEGWGRSGYTF
>TRBJ1-6|few|TRBD1|TRBV18
TGTGCCAGCTCGTCCGGGACAGGGGATAATTCACCCCTCCACTTT
CASSSGTGDNSPLHF
>TRBJ2-5|NA|TRBD1|TRBV11-2
TGTGCCTCTAGAGCTCCGGACAGGGGACAAGAGACCCAGTACTTC
CASRAPDRGQETQYF
>TRBJ1-1|few|TRBD1|TRBV20-1
TGCAGTGCTCCGGGACAGGGGGGCGGCCTGAACACTGAAGCTTTCTTT
CSAPGQGGGLNTEAFF